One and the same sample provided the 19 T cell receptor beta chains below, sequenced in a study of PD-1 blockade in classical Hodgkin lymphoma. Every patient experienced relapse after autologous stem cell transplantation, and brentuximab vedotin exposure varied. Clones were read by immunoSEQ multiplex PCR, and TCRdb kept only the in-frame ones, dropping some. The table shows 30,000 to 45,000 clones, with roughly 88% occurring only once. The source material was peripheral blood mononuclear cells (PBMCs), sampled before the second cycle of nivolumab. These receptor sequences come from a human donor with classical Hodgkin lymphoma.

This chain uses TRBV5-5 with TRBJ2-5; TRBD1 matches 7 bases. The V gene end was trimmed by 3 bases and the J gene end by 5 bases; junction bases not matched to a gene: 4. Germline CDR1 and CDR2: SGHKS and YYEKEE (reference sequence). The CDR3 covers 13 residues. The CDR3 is CASSWVRGETQYF. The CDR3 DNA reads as TGTGCCAGCAGCTGGGTCAGGGGGGAGACCCAGTACTTC.

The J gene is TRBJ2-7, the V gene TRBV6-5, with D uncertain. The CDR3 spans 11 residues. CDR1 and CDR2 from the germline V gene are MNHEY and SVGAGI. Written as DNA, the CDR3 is TGTGTCCCGACGGGTTCTTACGAGCAGTACTTC. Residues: CVPTGSYEQYF.

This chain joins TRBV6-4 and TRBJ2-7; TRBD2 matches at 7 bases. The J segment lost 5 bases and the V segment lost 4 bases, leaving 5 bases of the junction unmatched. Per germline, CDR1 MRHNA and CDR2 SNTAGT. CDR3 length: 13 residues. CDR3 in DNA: TGTGCCAGCAGTGCGGGAGGTGGCGACGAGCAGTACTTC. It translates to CASSAGGGDEQYF.

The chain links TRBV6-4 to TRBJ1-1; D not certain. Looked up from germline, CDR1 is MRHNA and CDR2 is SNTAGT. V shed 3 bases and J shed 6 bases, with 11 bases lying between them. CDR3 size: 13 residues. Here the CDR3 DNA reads TGTGCCAGCAGTGATTCGGAATTGTCTGAAGCTTTCTTT. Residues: CASSDSELSEAFF.

The CDR3 coding sequence is TGTGCCAGCAGCGTAGCCGTAGCGAGTCTGGGAGATACGCAGTATTTT. It encodes CASSVAVASLGDTQYF. The V gene is TRBV9, the J gene TRBJ2-3; perhaps TRBD2 as D (5 bases). This CDR3 region has 16 residues. Trimming pared 0 bases from V and 5 bases from J, leaving 16 bases between. The germline V gene has CDR1 SGDLS and CDR2 YYNGEE. Together with reference TRBV9 and TRBJ2-3, the CDR3 gives the full variable domain: DSGVTQTPKHLITATGQRVTLRCSPRSGDLSVYWYQQSLDQGLQFLIQYYNGEERAKGNILERFSAQQFPDLHSELNLSSLELGDSALYFCASSVAVASLGDTQYFGPGTRLTVL.

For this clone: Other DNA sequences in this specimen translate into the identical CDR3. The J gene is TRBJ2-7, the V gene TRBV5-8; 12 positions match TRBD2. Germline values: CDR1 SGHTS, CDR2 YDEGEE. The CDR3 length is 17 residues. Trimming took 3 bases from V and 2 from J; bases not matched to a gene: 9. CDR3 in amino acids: CASSSGLAGPTTYEQYF. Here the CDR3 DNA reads TGTGCCAGCAGCTCCGGACTAGCGGGACCAACCACCTACGAGCAGTACTTC.

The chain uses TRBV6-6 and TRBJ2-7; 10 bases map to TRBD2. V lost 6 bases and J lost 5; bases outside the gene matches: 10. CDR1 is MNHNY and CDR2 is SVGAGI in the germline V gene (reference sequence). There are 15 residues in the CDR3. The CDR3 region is CASSYLSGRFHEQYF. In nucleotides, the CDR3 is TGTGCCAGCAGCTACCTTAGCGGGAGGTTCCACGAGCAGTACTTC.

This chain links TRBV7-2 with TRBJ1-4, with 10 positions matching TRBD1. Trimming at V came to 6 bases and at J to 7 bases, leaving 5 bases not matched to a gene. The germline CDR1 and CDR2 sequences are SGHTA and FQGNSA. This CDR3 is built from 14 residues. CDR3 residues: CASRLTGGLEKLFF. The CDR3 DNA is TGTGCCAGCAGGTTGACAGGGGGCCTTGAAAAACTGTTTTTT.

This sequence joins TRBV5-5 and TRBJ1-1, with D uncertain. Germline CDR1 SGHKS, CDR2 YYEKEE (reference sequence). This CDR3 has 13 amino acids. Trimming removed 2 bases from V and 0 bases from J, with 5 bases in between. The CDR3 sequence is CASSFELNTEAFF. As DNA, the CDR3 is TGTGCCAGCAGCTTCGAACTGAACACTGAAGCTTTCTTT.

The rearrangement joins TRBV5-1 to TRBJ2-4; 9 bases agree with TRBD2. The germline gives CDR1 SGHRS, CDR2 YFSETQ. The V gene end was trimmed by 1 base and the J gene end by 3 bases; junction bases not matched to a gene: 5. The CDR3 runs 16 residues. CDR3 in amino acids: CASSLTSGLGKNIQYF. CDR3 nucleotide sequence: TGCGCCAGCAGCTTGACTAGCGGGTTAGGCAAAAACATTCAGTACTTC.

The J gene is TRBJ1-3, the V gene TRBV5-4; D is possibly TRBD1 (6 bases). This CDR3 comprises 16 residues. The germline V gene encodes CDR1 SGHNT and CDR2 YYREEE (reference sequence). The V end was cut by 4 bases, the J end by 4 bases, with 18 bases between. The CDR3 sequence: CASSQNTGTLGNTIYF. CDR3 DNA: TGTGCCAGCAGCCAAAACACAGGGACTTTAGGAAACACCATATATTTT.

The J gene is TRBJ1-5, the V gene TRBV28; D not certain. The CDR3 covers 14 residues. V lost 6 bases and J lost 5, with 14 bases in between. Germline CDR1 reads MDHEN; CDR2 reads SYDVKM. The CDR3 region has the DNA TGTGCCAGCAGCGAGGTAATAGATTATCAGCCCCAGCATTTT. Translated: CASSEVIDYQPQHF.

The CDR3 spells CASSLTTGLIQPQHF. The DNA for the CDR3 is TGTGCCAGCAGTCTTACGACAGGGCTAATACAGCCCCAGCATTTT. The chain is built from TRBV6-5 and TRBJ1-5, with TRBD1 matching over 7 bases. CDR1 and CDR2 from the germline V gene are MNHEY and SVGAGI. After removal of 5 bases from V and 7 bases from J, the junction contained 11 bases not matched to a gene. The CDR3 spans 15 residues.

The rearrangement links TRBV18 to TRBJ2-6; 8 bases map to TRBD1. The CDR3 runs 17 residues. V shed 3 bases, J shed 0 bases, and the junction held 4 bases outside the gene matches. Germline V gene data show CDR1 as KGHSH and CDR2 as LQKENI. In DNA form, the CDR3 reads TGTGCCAGCTCACCGGGACAGGCGAACTCTGGGGCCAACGTCCTGACTTTC. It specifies CASSPGQANSGANVLTF.

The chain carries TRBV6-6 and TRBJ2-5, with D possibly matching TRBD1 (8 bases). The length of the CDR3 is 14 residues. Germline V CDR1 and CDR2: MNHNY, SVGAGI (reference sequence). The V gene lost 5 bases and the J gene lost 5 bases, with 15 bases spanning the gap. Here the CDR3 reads CASSTTGGEETQYF. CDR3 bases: TGTGCCAGCAGTACTACAGGGGGGGAGGAGACCCAGTACTTC.

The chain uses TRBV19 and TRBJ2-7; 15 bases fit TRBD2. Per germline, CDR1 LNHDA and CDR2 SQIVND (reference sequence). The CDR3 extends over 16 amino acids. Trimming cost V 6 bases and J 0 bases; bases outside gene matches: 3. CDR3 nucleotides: TGTGCCAGTAGAGGACTAGCGGGAGGGAGCTCCTACGAGCAGTACTTC. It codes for CASRGLAGGSSYEQYF.

The CDR3 region has the DNA TGCGCCAGCAGCGACGACCGGGACAACCCCTATGGCTACACCTTC. It codes for CASSDDRDNPYGYTF. The gene calls are TRBV5-1 and TRBJ1-2; tentative D call: TRBD1 (6 bases). CDR1 is SGHRS and CDR2 is YFSETQ in the germline V gene. The CDR3 extends over 15 amino acids. V lost 4 bases and J lost 4, with 17 bases in between. Variable domain in full (rest from reference TRBV5-1 and TRBJ1-2): KAGVTQTPRYLIKTRGQQVTLSCSPISGHRSVSWYQQTPGQGLQFLFEYFSETQRNKGNFPGRFSGRQFSNSRSEMNVSTLELGDSALYLCASSDDRDNPYGYTFGSGTRLTVV.

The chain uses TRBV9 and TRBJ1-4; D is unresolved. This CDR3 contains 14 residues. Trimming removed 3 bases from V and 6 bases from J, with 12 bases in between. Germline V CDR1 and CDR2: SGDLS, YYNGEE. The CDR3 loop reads CASSGGLAYEKLFF. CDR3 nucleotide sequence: TGTGCCAGCAGCGGTGGCCTAGCTTATGAAAAACTGTTTTTT.

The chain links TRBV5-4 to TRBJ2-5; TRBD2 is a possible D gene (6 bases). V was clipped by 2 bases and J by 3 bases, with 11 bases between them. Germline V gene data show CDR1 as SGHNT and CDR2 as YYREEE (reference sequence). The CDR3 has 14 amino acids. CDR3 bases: TGTGCCAGCAGCTTTAGCGGTTCTAAAGAGACCCAGTACTTC. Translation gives CASSFSGSKETQYF.